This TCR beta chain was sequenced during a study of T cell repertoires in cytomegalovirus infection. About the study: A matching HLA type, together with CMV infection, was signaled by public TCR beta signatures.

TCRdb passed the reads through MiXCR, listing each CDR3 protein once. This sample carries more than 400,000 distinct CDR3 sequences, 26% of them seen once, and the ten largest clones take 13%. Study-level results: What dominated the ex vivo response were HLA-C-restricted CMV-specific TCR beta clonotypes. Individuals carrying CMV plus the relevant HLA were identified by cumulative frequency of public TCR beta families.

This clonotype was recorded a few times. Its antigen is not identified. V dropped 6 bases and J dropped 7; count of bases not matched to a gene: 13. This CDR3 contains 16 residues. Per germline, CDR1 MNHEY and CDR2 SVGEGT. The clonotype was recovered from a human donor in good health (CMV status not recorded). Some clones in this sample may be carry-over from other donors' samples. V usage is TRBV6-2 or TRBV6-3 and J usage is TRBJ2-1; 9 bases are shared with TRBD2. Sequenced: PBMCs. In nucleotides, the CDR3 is TGTGCCAGCAGCCGGCGGGGGGGACTAGCCCTAAATGAGCAGTTCTTC. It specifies CASSRRGGLALNEQFF.